This T cell receptor (beta chain) was captured in a study of T-cell reconstitution after alpha-beta-depleted transplantation in children. Study-wide results and caveats: Surviving recipient T cells and intrathymic progenitors accounted for some patients' high TCRbeta diversity at day 60. Most T-cell counts and diversity one year after the transplant came from T cells that were newly produced.

Many counts were recorded for this clonotype. Its antigen is still unknown. Unique molecular identifiers were used to barcode this TCRbeta library. TCRdb analysed the PCR reads with MiXCR anew, one entry per CDR3 protein. The sample yields about 200,000 distinct CDR3 sequences, around 9.2% seen once. Germline V CDR1 and CDR2: SQVTM, ANQGSEA. Losses at the gene ends were 6 bases for V and 1 base for J; bases not matched to a gene: 9. The CDR3 is 15 residues long. The rearrangement links TRBV29-1 to TRBJ1-5, with 7 bases fitting TRBD1. Sample: PBMCs, mostly from graft donor cells, taken 360 days after TCRalphabeta/CD19-depleted stem cell transplant. The sequence was obtained from a male patient between 2 and 15 years old who had a stem cell transplant for acute myeloid leukemia, so the T cells may come from the graft donor. In nucleotides, the CDR3 is TGCAGCGTCGCGACAGGGTTGGGGAGCAATCAGCCCCAGCATTTT. It yields the protein CSVATGLGSNQPQHF.